This paragraph covers one T cell receptor beta chain sequence. This CDR3 contains 16 residues. Germline V CDR1 and CDR2: SGHTA, FQGNSA. J gave up 4 bases and V 5 bases, and 12 bases lay outside the gene matches. This entry is derived from a study of blood T cell repertoires in COVID-19. Study-level information: The study drew acute and convalescent COVID-19 samples from the United States, Italy and Spain. Sample material is recorded as cDNA or gDNA derived from T cells, B-cell-depleted T cells, or PBMCs.

Per the original data handling: Amplification of reference gene primers provided the estimated nucleated cell counts. Libraries were prepared by immunoSEQ multiplex PCR; TCRdb keeps only in-frame clonotypes and omits some of them. The DNA gave D and trimming, while V, J and clone size come from that table. The sample yields around 80,000 clones, about 68% seen once. The sequenced sample was peripheral blood. The TCR sequence derives from a man in his forties or fifties with active or convalescent COVID-19. This rearrangement joins TRBV7-2 to TRBJ1-2, with 8 bases that match TRBD1. DNA of the CDR3: TGTGCCAGCAGCGACCGGACAGGGAAGGATACCTATGGCTACACCTTC. The encoded protein is CASSDRTGKDTYGYTF.